The clone carrying this T cell receptor beta chain was detected ten times or more. Template switching with 5'RACE generated the TCR cDNA and added a universal primer site and UMIs. TCRdb ran MiXCR on the 5' RACE reads and lists one entry per CDR3 protein. The sample gives a few hundred thousand distinct CDR3 sequences, 7.5% to 9.5% of which show up once; 3% to 4% is in the top ten. This specimen comes from a study of T cells after yellow fever vaccination. The CDR3 runs 13 residues. In germline, CDR1 is SGHTA, CDR2 FQGNSA. The ends were cut back, 1 base at V and 6 bases at J, with 9 bases in the middle.

This chain joins TRBV7-2 and TRBJ1-2; D is ambiguous. Specimen: CD4+ T cells sorted from PBMCs, collected 5 days after the yellow fever booster vaccination. The TCR comes from a man aged 18 to 30 who received the YFV17D yellow fever vaccine. In DNA, the CDR3 is TGTGCCAGCAGCTTAGACCTCGGGGATGGCTACACCTTC. Its protein is CASSLDLGDGYTF.